Only a few counts were recorded for the clone carrying this T cell receptor beta chain. No antigen is known for it. The data derive from a study of beta chain features in type 1 diabetes. Study-wide background: Patients looked much like healthy donors when it came to age, gender and cell yields. Overall study results and limits: Significant though moderate, a shortening of TCRB CDR3s appeared in all four CD4+ subsets of Type 1 diabetes patients. In type 1 diabetes patients, VDJ junctions had fewer insertions; deletions at these junctions were more frequent.

V gave up 3 bases and J gave up 8 bases; unmatched junction bases: 8. This CDR3 contains 14 residues. CDR1 is KGHSH and CDR2 is LQKENI in the germline V gene. The study reverse transcribed the entire isolated RNA, so it sequenced expressed TCRB transcripts. Profiled with immunoSEQ multiplex PCR; TCRdb holds only in-frame clones, not every one. Here the sample spans 140,000 or so clones, roughly a tenth being singletons. The sample consisted of naive CD4+ T cells from blood. The chain combines TRBV18 with TRBJ2-7; 9 nucleotides align to TRBD1. The TCR sequence derives from a man younger than 35 in good health. CDR3 amino acids: CASSPGQGPEKQYF. The CDR3, as DNA: TGTGCCAGCTCACCGGGACAGGGACCCGAGAAGCAGTACTTC.